In its sample, the clone carrying this T cell receptor (beta chain) was seen a few times. Generated by immunoSEQ multiplex PCR, the TCRdb table keeps only in-frame clones and is missing some. The sample consists of under 250,000 clones, 88% of them appearing once. This entry comes from a study of blood T cell repertoires in COVID-19. This CDR3 region has 17 residues. Germline V gene lookup returns CDR1 MGHRA and CDR2 YSYEKL. V lost 1 base and J lost 0, with 12 bases in between. The sequence was obtained from a woman in her sixties or seventies with acute or convalescent COVID-19. Specimen: peripheral blood. The chain is built from TRBV4-1 and TRBJ1-4; D gene ambiguous. The CDR3 spells CASSQVLRRSTNEKLFF. The CDR3 DNA is TGCGCCAGCAGCCAAGTCCTACGTCGGTCAACTAATGAAAAACTGTTTTTT.